Following are 28 T cell receptor beta chains from one sample sequenced in a study of blood T cell repertoires in COVID-19. Sequenced by immunoSEQ multiplex PCR; TCRdb stores in-frame clones only, minus some. Of approximately 85,000 clones in the sample, about 82% were seen once. Sequencing was performed on peripheral blood. Every receptor here comes from a woman older than 75 in a cohort sampled during active or convalescent COVID-19.

This sequence joins TRBV6-1 and TRBJ2-1; 14 bases are a match to TRBD2. In germline, CDR1 is MNHNS, CDR2 SASEGT. The CDR3 totals 15 residues. Unmatched junction bases numbered 5, after V lost 3 bases and J lost 10 bases. CDR3: CASSDPGLAGVEQFF. The CDR3 DNA follows: TGTGCCAGCAGTGATCCGGGACTAGCGGGAGTGGAGCAGTTCTTC.

V and J are TRBV19 and TRBJ2-2; 9 bases match TRBD2. The CDR3 totals 15 residues. Germline V CDR1 and CDR2: LNHDA, SQIVND (reference sequence). The V gene end was trimmed by 6 bases and the J gene end by 4 bases; junction bases not matched to a gene: 6. CDR3 in DNA: TGTGCCAGTAGGACCGGGACTAGCATCACCGGGGAGCTGTTTTTT. It codes for CASRTGTSITGELFF.

The chain combines TRBV19 with TRBJ2-5; 8 bases match TRBD2. The V and J ends lost 5 bases and 5 bases, in that order; junction bases with no gene match: 10. Germline V CDR1 and CDR2: LNHDA, SQIVND (reference sequence). The CDR3 sequence is 15 residues long. DNA of the CDR3: TGTGCCAGTAGTCCCTCGGGACTAGACTTTGAGACCCAGTACTTC. Translation gives CASSPSGLDFETQYF.

This rearrangement joins TRBV7-8 to TRBJ2-1, with 7 bases fitting TRBD2. The ends lost 5 bases at V and 9 bases at J; junction bases unmatched: 10. Germline CDR1 is SGHVS and CDR2 is FQNEAQ. The CDR3 spans 14 residues. The chain's CDR3 is CASSHPRTSIEQFF. Written as DNA, the CDR3 is TGTGCCAGCAGCCATCCAAGGACTAGTATTGAGCAGTTCTTC.

The genes are TRBV11-2 and TRBJ1-1; 7 bases map to TRBD1. V lost 6 bases, J lost 5 bases, and 9 bases stayed unmatched. The V gene's germline CDR1 is SGHAT and CDR2 FQNNGV. CDR3 length equals 14 residues. Written as DNA, the CDR3 is TGTGCCAGCAGTATGACAAGGGGGCGAACTGAAGCTTTCTTT. It codes for CASSMTRGRTEAFF.

The chain joins TRBV2 to TRBJ2-2; D call uncertain. V gave up 11 bases and J gave up 4 bases, with 17 bases separating them. Germline CDR1 and CDR2: SNHLY and FYNNEI. The CDR3 spans 14 residues. The CDR3 reads CACTPSPFTGELFF. The CDR3 DNA reads as TGTGCCTGCACCCCGTCCCCTTTCACCGGGGAGCTGTTTTTT.

This chain uses TRBV5-1 with TRBJ2-3; 8 positions agree with TRBD1. After removal of 4 bases from V and 6 bases from J, the junction contained 7 bases not matched to a gene. Germline V gives CDR1 SGHRS, CDR2 YFSETQ. The CDR3 runs 14 residues. In nucleotides, the CDR3 is TGCGCCAGCAGCGTAGCTAGACAGGGGGATACGCAGTATTTT. Amino acids: CASSVARQGDTQYF.

V usage is TRBV24-1 and J usage is TRBJ2-5, with TRBD2 matching over 8 bases. The CDR3 is 12 amino acids. Germline V lookup: CDR1 KGHDR, CDR2 SFDVKD. V lost 9 bases and J lost 5; bases outside the gene matches: 4. CDR3 nucleotide sequence: TGTGCCACCCCGGGGGGGAGGGAGACCCAGTACTTC. Its protein product is CATPGGRETQYF.

J is TRBJ2-3 and V is TRBV5-4, with D uncertain. V lost 2 bases, J lost 4 bases, and 5 bases lay in between. Germline CDR1 SGHNT, CDR2 YYREEE (reference sequence). The CDR3 loop spans 12 amino acids. This chain's CDR3 is CASSLSSDTQYF. CDR3 coding DNA: TGTGCCAGCAGCTTAAGCTCAGATACGCAGTATTTT.

The chain couples TRBV6-5 to TRBJ2-3; TRBD2 is a possible D gene (6 bases). CDR1 MNHEY and CDR2 SVGAGI come from the germline V gene. The CDR3 runs to 13 residues. With 6 bases removed from V and 4 bases from J, the gap between germline ends came to 11 bases. The CDR3 bases are TGTGCCAGCAGCCGCGGAGGGGCAGATACGCAGTATTTT. It encodes CASSRGGADTQYF.

This clone was observed a single time. The chain combines TRBV28 with TRBJ1-5; 10 nucleotides line up with TRBD1. The germline CDR1 and CDR2 sequences are MDHEN and SYDVKM. The V and J ends lost 6 bases and 6 bases, in that order; junction bases with no gene match: 8. CDR3 length equals 15 residues. CDR3: CASSLGTGVTQPQHF. Here the CDR3 DNA reads TGTGCCAGCAGCCTCGGGACAGGGGTAACTCAGCCCCAGCATTTT.

This clone appeared once. V gene TRBV6-2 or TRBV6-3 combines with J gene TRBJ1-5, with D maybe TRBD1 (6 bases). Germline V gene lookup returns CDR1 MNHEY and CDR2 SVGEGT. Trimming left V 5 bases short and J 1 base short, with 15 bases between. The CDR3 consists of 16 residues. The CDR3 here is CASSTPQGQSNQPQHF. As DNA, the CDR3 is TGTGCCAGCAGTACACCACAGGGACAAAGCAATCAGCCCCAGCATTTT.

The rearrangement links TRBV5-6 to TRBJ2-3; 10 positions agree with TRBD2. The CDR3 totals 17 residues. Germline CDR1 is SGHDT and CDR2 is YYEEEE. The J segment lost 2 bases and the V segment lost 3 bases, leaving 9 bases of the junction unmatched. The chain's CDR3 is CASSSYRTSGFTDTQYF. CDR3 DNA: TGTGCCAGCAGCTCCTACCGGACTAGCGGCTTCACAGATACGCAGTATTTT.

This chain uses TRBV28 with TRBJ1-2; D is undetermined. CDR1 and CDR2 from the germline V gene are MDHEN and SYDVKM. Trimming took 2 bases from V and 8 from J, leaving 12 bases between them. The CDR3 has 13 amino acids. The CDR3 protein is CASSLARVRGYTF. The CDR3 nucleotides are TGTGCCAGCAGTTTAGCCCGGGTGCGGGGCTACACCTTC.

The CDR3 DNA reads as TGCGCCAGCAGCTCGGGCTCAGGGGCCACTGAAGCTTTCTTT. Amino acid sequence: CASSSGSGATEAFF. The chain couples TRBV5-1 to TRBJ1-1; maybe TRBD1 (6 bases). V was shortened by 3 bases and J by 4 bases, with 13 bases between the two germline ends. This CDR3 contains 14 residues. Per germline, CDR1 SGHRS and CDR2 YFSETQ.

The chain links TRBV25-1 to TRBJ2-1; no firm D call. Germline V gives CDR1 MGHDK, CDR2 SYGVNS. The length of the CDR3 is 13 residues. Between the trimmed V and J ends, which lost 1 base and 8 bases, there was a span of 9 bases. CDR3 region: CASSESYGYEQFF. The CDR3 DNA reads TGTGCCAGCAGTGAATCGTATGGCTATGAGCAGTTCTTC.

The sample holds one count of this clone. This chain connects TRBV28 to TRBJ1-2; possible D gene TRBD1, 5 bases. Germline V gives CDR1 MDHEN, CDR2 SYDVKM. There are 13 residues in the CDR3. Trimming took 8 bases from V and 5 from J, leaving 15 bases between them. DNA for the CDR3: TGTGCCAGCTCCTCGACAGTTAATTATGGCTACACCTTC. Residues: CASSSTVNYGYTF.

This rearrangement joins TRBV6-2 or TRBV6-3 to TRBJ1-6; TRBD1 matches 9 bases. The CDR3 consists of 17 residues. Trimming removed 2 bases from V and 6 bases from J; junction bases left unmatched: 8. Germline-derived CDR1 and CDR2 are MNHEY and SVGEGT. The CDR3: CASSYRDRDFRNSPLHF. In nucleotides, the CDR3 is TGTGCCAGCAGTTACCGGGACAGGGATTTTCGTAATTCACCCCTCCACTTT.

V usage is TRBV10-2 and J usage is TRBJ2-2; TRBD2 matches at 14 bases. The CDR3 length is 16 residues. The J segment lost 1 base and the V segment lost 6 bases, leaving 1 base of the junction unmatched. Germline V CDR1 and CDR2: WSHSY, SAAADI. The CDR3 region is CASRGTSGGNTGELFF. The DNA for the CDR3 is TGCGCCAGCAGAGGGACTAGCGGGGGGAACACCGGGGAGCTGTTTTTT.

V and J are TRBV5-4 and TRBJ1-4; 10 bases are shared with TRBD1. The length of the CDR3 is 15 residues. Germline CDR1 SGHNT, CDR2 YYREEE (reference sequence). Trimming at V came to 5 bases and at J to 4 bases, leaving 5 bases not matched to a gene. DNA for the CDR3: TGTGCCAGCAGTTTAGGACAGGGGGTTAATGAAAAACTGTTTTTT. It specifies CASSLGQGVNEKLFF.

The V call is TRBV6-5, the J call TRBJ1-5, with D tentatively TRBD1 (6 bases). This CDR3 region has 14 residues. V was shortened by 8 bases and J by 3 bases, with 14 bases between the two germline ends. CDR1 and CDR2 from the germline V gene are MNHEY and SVGAGI. In DNA form, the CDR3 reads TGTGCCAGCCTCGACAGGCACCTCAATCAGCCCCAGCATTTT. It encodes CASLDRHLNQPQHF.

Notes on this clone: One end of the junction does not line up with germline, which may come from a read error. V usage is TRBV2 and J usage is TRBJ2-4, with 7 bases fitting TRBD1. The germline V gene has CDR1 SNHLY and CDR2 FYNNEI. The CDR3 consists of 12 residues. CDR3 loop: CASHALEDRLNF. CDR3 DNA sequence: TGTGCCAGCCACGCCCTCGAGGACAGGTTGAACTTC.

This clone was seen a single time. This sequence joins TRBV6-5 and TRBJ1-1; 7 bases agree with TRBD1. The ends lost 5 bases at V and 2 bases at J; junction bases unmatched: 5. The germline gives CDR1 MNHEY, CDR2 SVGAGI. The CDR3 sequence is 14 residues long. The CDR3 sequence is CASSRDRTNTEAFF. The DNA for the CDR3 is TGTGCCAGCAGTAGGGACAGAACAAACACTGAAGCTTTCTTT.

CDR3 residues: CASSIDLGGLFF. The CDR3 nucleotides read TGTGCCAGTAGTATAGATCTGGGAGGACTGTTCTTC. The genes are TRBV19 and TRBJ2-1; possibly TRBD2 for D (6 bases). V was trimmed by 0 bases and J by 15 bases, leaving 12 bases between them. The germline CDR1 and CDR2 sequences are LNHDA and SQIVND (reference sequence). The CDR3 covers 12 residues.

V and J are TRBV24-1 and TRBJ1-5; D is unclear. This CDR3 is 14 amino acids long. Germline-derived CDR1 and CDR2 are KGHDR and SFDVKD. V was cut by 3 bases and J by 6 bases, with 11 bases left in between. CDR3 loop: CATSDSGSGQPQHF. The DNA for the CDR3 is TGTGCCACCAGTGATAGCGGGTCCGGTCAGCCCCAGCATTTT.

The V gene is TRBV3-1 (or the pseudogene TRBV3-2), the J gene TRBJ2-5; TRBD1 is a possible D gene (6 bases). CDR1 and CDR2 (germline): LGHDT, YNNKEL (reference sequence). The CDR3 spans 13 residues. With 3 bases removed from V and 5 bases from J, the gap between germline ends came to 10 bases. The CDR3: CASSQGAEETQYF. DNA of the CDR3: TGTGCCAGCAGCCAGGGGGCTGAGGAGACCCAGTACTTC.

This chain uses TRBV4-1 with TRBJ1-1; the match to TRBD1 covers 7 bases. CDR3 length: 12 amino acids. V gave up 0 bases and J gave up 10 bases; unmatched junction bases: 2. Germline assignment: CDR1 MGHRA and CDR2 YSYEKL. The CDR3 DNA sequence: TGCGCCAGCAGCCAAGATCACAGGGGAGCTTTCTTT. This translates into CASSQDHRGAFF.

This clone was counted a few times. The V and J genes are TRBV19 and TRBJ1-2, with 7 bases that match TRBD1. The germline CDR1 and CDR2 sequences are LNHDA and SQIVND (reference sequence). This CDR3 is 12 amino acids long. Losses at the gene ends were 10 bases for V and 3 bases for J; bases not matched to a gene: 5. CDR3 DNA sequence: TGTGCCACCCTGACAGGGTACTATGGCTACACCTTC. Protein product: CATLTGYYGYTF.